This T cell receptor (beta chain) was documented in a study of blood T cell repertoires in COVID-19. Study information: Collection of acute and convalescent COVID-19 samples took place in the United States, Italy and Spain. From T cells, B-cell-depleted T cells, or PBMCs came the material, which was cDNA or gDNA.

Original analysis: Estimation of nucleated cell counts relied on the amplification of reference gene primers. Clones were read by immunoSEQ multiplex PCR, and TCRdb kept only the in-frame ones, dropping some. V and J calls plus clone size are reproduced from that table; the DNA served to infer D and trimming. The sample records 200,000 to 300,000 clones, around 90% being singletons. This CDR3 is built from 15 residues. Deletions cut 4 bases from V and 5 bases from J, with 17 bases between. Germline assignment: CDR1 PRHDT and CDR2 FYEKMQ (reference sequence). The sequence was collected from a man aged 60 to 75 who had recovered from COVID-19. The V call is TRBV13, the J call TRBJ1-2, with D perhaps TRBD1 (6 bases). Material for sequencing was peripheral blood. As DNA, the CDR3 is TGTGCCAGCAGCTCTCCAGGGGCCTGGGGTTATGGCTACACCTTC. Protein product: CASSSPGAWGYGYTF.